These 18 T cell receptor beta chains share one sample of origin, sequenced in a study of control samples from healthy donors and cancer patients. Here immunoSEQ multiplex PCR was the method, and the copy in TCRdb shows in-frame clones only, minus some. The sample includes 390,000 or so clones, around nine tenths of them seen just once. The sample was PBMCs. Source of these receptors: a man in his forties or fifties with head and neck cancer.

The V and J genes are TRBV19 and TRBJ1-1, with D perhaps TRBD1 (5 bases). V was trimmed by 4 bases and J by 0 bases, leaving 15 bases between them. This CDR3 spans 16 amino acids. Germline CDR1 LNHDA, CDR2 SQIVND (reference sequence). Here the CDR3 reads CASSKPGTSMNTEAFF. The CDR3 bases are TGTGCCAGTAGTAAACCAGGGACGTCTATGAACACTGAAGCTTTCTTT.

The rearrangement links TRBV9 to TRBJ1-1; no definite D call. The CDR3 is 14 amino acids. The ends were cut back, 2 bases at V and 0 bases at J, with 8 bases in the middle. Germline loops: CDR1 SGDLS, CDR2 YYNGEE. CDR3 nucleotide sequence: TGTGCCAGCAGCGTGACTGTCATGAACACTGAAGCTTTCTTT. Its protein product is CASSVTVMNTEAFF.

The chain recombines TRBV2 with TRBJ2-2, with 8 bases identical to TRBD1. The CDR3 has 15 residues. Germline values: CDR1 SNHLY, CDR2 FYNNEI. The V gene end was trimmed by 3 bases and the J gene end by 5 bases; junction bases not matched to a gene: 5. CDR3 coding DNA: TGTGCCAGCAGTGAGGACAGGGTAGGAACCGGGGAGCTGTTTTTT. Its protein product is CASSEDRVGTGELFF. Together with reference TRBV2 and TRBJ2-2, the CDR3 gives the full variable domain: EPEVTQTPSHQVTQMGQEVILRCVPISNHLYFYWYRQILGQKVEFLVSFYNNEISEKSEIFDDQFSVERPDGSNFTLKIRSTKLEDSAMYFCASSEDRVGTGELFFGEGSRLTVL.

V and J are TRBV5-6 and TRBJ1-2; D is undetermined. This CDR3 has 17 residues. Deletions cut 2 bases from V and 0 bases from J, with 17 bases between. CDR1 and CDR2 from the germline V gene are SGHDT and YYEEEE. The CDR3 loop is CASSFPSAAKSNYGYTF. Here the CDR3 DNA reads TGTGCCAGCAGCTTTCCGAGTGCCGCTAAATCTAACTATGGCTACACCTTC. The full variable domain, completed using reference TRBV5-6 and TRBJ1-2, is DAGVTQSPTHLIKTRGQQVTLRCSPKSGHDTVSWYQQALGQGPQFIFQYYEEEERQRGNFPDRFSGHQFPNYSSELNVNALLLGDSALYLCASSFPSAAKSNYGYTFGSGTRLTVV.

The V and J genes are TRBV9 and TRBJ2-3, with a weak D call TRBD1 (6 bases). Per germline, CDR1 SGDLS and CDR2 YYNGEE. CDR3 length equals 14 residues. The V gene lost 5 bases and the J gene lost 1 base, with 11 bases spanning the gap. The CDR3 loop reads CASRGARGTDTQYF. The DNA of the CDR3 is TGTGCCAGCAGGGGGGCGCGGGGCACAGATACGCAGTATTTT. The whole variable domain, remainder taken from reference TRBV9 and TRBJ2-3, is DSGVTQTPKHLITATGQRVTLRCSPRSGDLSVYWYQQSLDQGLQFLIQYYNGEERAKGNILERFSAQQFPDLHSELNLSSLELGDSALYFCASRGARGTDTQYFGPGTRLTVL.

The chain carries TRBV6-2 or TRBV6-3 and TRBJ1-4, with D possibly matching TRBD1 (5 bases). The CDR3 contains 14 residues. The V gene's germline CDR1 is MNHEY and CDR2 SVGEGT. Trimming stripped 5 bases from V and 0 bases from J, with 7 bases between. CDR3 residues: CASSGAATNEKLFF. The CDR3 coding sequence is TGTGCCAGCAGTGGGGCTGCAACTAATGAAAAACTGTTTTTT.

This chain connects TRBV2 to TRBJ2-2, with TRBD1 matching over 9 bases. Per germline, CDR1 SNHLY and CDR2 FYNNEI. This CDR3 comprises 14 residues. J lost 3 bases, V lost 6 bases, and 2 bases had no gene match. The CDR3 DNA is TGTGCCAGCAGATGGGACAGGGACACCGGGGAGCTGTTTTTT. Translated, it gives CASRWDRDTGELFF.

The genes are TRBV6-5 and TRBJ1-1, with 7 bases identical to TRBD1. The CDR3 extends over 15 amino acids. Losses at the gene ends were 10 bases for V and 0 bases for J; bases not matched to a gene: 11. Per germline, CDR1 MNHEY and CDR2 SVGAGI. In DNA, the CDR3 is TGTGCCACTTCGGGACAGCTTTCTATGAACACTGAAGCTTTCTTT. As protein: CATSGQLSMNTEAFF.

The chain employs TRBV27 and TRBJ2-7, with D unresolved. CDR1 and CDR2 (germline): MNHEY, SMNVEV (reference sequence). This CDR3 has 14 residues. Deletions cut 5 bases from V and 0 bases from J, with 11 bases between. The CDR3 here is CASSPLSYSYEQYF. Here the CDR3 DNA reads TGTGCCAGCAGTCCCCTCAGTTACTCCTACGAGCAGTACTTC.

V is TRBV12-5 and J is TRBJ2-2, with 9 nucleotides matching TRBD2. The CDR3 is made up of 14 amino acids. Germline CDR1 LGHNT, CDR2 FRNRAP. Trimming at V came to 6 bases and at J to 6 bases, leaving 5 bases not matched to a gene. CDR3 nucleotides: TGTGCTAGTGGAAAAGCGGGAGGCCCCGGGGAGCTGTTTTTT. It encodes CASGKAGGPGELFF. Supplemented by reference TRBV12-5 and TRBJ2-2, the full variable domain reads DARVTQTPRHKVTEMGQEVTMRCQPILGHNTVFWYRQTMMQGLELLAYFRNRAPLDDSGMPKDRFSAEMPDATLATLKIQPSEPRDSAVYFCASGKAGGPGELFFGEGSRLTVL.

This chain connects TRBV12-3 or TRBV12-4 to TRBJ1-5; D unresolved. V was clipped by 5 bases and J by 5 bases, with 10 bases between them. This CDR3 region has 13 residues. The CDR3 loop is CASSQNSDQPQHF. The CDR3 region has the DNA TGTGCCAGCAGTCAAAACAGTGATCAGCCCCAGCATTTT.

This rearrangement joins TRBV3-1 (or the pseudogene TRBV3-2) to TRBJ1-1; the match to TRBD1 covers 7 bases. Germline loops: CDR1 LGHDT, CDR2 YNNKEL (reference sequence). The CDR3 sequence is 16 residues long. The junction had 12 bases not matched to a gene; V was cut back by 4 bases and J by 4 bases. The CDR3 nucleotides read TGTGCCAGCAGCCCCTTGGAGGGGGCCGAGACCACTGAAGCTTTCTTT. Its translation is CASSPLEGAETTEAFF.

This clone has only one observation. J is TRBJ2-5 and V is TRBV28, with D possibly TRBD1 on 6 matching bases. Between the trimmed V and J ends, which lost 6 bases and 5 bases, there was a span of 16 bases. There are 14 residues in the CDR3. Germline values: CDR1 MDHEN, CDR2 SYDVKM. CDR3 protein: CASRGAGAQETQYF. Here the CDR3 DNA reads TGTGCCAGCAGAGGCGCAGGGGCTCAGGAGACCCAGTACTTC.

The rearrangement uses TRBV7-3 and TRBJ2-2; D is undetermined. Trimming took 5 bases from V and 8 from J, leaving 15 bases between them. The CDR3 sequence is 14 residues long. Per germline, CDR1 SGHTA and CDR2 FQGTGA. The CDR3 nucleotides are TGTGCCAGCAGCCCACATTGGGCGTTAGGGGAGCTGTTTTTT. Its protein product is CASSPHWALGELFF.

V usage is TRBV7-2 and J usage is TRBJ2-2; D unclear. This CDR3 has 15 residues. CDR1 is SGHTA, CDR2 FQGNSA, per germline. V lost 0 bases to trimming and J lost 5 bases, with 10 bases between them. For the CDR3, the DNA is TGTGCCAGCAGCTTAGCCAGGAAAACTACCGGGGAGCTGTTTTTT. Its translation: CASSLARKTTGELFF. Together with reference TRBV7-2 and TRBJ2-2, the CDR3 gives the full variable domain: GAGVSQSPSNKVTEKGKDVELRCDPISGHTALYWYRQSLGQGLEFLIYFQGNSAPDKSGLPSDRFSAERTGGSVSTLTIQRTQQEDSAVYLCASSLARKTTGELFFGEGSRLTVL.

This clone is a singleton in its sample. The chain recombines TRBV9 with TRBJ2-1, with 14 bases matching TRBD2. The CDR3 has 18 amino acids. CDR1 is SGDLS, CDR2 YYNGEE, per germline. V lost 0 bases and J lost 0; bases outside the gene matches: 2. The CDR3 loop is CASSVVGTSGSSYNEQFF. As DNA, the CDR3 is TGTGCCAGCAGCGTAGTTGGGACTAGCGGGAGCTCCTACAATGAGCAGTTCTTC.

The CDR3 DNA follows: TGTGCCAGCAGCCCCGGGGACCTTTTAGGCAGCACCTTC. Translation gives CASSPGDLLGSTF. The V gene is TRBV7-6, the J gene TRBJ1-2, with D maybe TRBD1 (5 bases). The CDR3 is made up of 13 amino acids. V lost 5 bases, J lost 13 bases, and 20 bases lay in between. Germline lookup yields CDR1 SGHVS and CDR2 FNYEAQ.

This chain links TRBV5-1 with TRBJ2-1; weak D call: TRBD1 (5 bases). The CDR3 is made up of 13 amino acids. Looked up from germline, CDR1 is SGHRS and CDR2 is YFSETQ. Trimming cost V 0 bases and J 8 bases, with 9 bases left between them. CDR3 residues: CASSLVGQDEQFF. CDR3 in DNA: TGCGCCAGCAGCTTGGTGGGGCAGGATGAGCAGTTCTTC.